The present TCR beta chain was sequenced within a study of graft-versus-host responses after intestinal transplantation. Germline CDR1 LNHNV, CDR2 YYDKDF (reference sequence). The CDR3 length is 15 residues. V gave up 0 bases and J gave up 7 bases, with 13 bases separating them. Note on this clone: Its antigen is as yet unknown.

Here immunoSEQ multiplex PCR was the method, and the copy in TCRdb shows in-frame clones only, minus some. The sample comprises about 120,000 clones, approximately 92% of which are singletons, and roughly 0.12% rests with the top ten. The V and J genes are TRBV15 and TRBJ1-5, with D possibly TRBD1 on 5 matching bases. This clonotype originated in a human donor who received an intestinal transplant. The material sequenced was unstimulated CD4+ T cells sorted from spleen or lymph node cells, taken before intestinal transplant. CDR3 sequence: CATSRDWDRRQPQHF. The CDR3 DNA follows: TGTGCCACCAGCAGAGATTGGGACCGGAGGCAGCCCCAGCATTTT.